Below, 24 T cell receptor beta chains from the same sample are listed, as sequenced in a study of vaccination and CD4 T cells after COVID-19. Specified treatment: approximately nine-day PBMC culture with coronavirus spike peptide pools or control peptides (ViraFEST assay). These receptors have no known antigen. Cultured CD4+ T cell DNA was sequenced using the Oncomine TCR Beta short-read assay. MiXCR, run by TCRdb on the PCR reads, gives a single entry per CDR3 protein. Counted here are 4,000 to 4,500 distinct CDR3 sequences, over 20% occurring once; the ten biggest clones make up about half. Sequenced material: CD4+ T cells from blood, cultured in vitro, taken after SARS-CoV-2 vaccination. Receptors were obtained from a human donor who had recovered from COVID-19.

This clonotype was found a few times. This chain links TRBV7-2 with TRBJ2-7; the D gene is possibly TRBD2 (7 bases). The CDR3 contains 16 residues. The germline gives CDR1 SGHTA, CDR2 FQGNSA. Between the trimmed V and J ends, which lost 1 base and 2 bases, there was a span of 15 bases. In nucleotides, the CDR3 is TGTGCCAGCAGCTTAGTAGGGGGGGGGCGTACCTACGAGCAGTACTTC. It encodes CASSLVGGGRTYEQYF.

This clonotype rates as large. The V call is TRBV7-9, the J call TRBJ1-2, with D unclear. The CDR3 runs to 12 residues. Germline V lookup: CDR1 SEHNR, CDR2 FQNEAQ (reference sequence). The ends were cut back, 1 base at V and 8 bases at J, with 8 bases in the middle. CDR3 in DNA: TGTGCCAGCAGCTTAGACCGCACAGGCTACACCTTC. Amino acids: CASSLDRTGYTF.

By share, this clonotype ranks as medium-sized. DNA for the CDR3: TGTGCCAGCAGCCCCCAAAGGACAGGGTGGGAGACTGAAGCTTTCTTT. It specifies CASSPQRTGWETEAFF. This chain uses TRBV5-4 with TRBJ1-1, with 8 bases identical to TRBD1. Losses at the gene ends were 4 bases for V and 5 bases for J; bases not matched to a gene: 13. CDR1 SGHNT and CDR2 YYREEE come from the germline V gene (reference sequence). The CDR3 has 16 residues.

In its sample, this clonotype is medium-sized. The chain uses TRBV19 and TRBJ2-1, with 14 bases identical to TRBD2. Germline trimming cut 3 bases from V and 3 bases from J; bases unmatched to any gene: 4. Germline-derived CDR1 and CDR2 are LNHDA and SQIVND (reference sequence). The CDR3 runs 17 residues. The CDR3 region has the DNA TGTGCCAGTAGTATGGGACTAGCGGGGGACTTCTACAATGAGCAGTTCTTC. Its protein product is CASSMGLAGDFYNEQFF.

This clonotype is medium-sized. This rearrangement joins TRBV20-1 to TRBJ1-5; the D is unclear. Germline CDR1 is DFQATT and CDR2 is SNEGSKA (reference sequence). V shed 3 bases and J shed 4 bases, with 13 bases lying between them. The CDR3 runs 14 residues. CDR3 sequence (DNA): TGCAGTGCTAGCTTGGGGTACGGAAATCAGCCCCAGCATTTT. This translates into CSASLGYGNQPQHF.

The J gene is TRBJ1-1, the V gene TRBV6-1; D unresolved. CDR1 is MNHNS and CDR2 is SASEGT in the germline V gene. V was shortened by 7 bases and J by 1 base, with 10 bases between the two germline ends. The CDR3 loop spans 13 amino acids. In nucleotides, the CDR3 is TGTGCCAGCAAGCCTGCAGGGAACACTGAAGCTTTCTTT. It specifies CASKPAGNTEAFF.

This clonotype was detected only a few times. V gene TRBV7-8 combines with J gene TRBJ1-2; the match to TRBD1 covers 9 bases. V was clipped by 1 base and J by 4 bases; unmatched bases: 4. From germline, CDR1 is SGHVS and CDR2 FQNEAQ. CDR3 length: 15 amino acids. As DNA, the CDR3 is TGTGCCAGCAGCTTAGGGGACAGGGCCCCCTATGGCTACACCTTC. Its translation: CASSLGDRAPYGYTF. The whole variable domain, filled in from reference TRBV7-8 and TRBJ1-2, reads GAGVSQSPRYKVAKRGQDVALRCDPISGHVSLFWYQQALGQGPEFLTYFQNEAQLDKSGLPSDRFFAERPEGSVSTLKIQRTQQEDSAVYLCASSLGDRAPYGYTFGSGTRLTVV.

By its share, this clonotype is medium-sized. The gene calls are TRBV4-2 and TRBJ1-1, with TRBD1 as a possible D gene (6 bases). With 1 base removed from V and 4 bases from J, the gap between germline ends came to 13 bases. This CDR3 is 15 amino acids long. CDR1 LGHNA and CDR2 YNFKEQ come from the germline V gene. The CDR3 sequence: CASSQVPGVGTEAFF. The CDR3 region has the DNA TGTGCCAGCAGCCAAGTCCCAGGGGTGGGCACTGAAGCTTTCTTT.

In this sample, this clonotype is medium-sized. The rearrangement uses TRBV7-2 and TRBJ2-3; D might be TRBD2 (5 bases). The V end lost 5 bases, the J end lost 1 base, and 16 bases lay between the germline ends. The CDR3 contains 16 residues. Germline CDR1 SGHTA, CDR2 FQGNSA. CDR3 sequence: CASSTRGQTRTDTQYF. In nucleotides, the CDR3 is TGTGCCAGCAGCACCCGCGGGCAGACACGCACAGATACGCAGTATTTT.

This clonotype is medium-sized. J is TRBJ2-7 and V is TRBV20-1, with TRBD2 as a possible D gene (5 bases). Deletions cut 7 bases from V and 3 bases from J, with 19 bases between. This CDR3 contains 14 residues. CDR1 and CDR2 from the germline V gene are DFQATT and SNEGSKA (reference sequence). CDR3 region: CSGTRATGVYEQYF. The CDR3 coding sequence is TGCAGTGGCACGAGGGCAACTGGGGTCTACGAGCAGTACTTC.

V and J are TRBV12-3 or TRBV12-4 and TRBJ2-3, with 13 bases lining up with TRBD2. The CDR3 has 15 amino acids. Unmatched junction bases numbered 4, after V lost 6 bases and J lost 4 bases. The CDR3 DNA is TGTGCCAGCAGGGGACTAGCGGGGTCCCCAGATACGCAGTATTTT. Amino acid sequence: CASRGLAGSPDTQYF.

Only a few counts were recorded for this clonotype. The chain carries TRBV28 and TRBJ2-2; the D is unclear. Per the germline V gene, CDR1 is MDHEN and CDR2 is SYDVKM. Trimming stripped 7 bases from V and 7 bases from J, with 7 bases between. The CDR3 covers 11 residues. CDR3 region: CASTLYGELFF. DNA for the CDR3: TGTGCCAGCACCCTTTACGGGGAGCTGTTTTTT.

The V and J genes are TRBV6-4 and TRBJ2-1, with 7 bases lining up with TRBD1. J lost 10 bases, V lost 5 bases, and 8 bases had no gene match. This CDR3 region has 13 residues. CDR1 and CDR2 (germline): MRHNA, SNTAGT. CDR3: CASSREGGQEQFF. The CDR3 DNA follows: TGTGCCAGCAGTCGAGAAGGGGGCCAGGAGCAGTTCTTC.

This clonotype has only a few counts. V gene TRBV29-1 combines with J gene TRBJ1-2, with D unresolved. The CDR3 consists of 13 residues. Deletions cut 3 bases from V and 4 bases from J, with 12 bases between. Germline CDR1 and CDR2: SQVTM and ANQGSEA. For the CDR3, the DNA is TGCAGCGTTGAGGCTGGGGTGGGCTATGGCTACACCTTC. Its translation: CSVEAGVGYGYTF. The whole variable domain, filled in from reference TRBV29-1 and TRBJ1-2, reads SAVISQKPSRDICQRGTSLTIQCQVDSQVTMMFWYRQQPGQSLTLIATANQGSEATYESGFVIDKFPISRPNLTFSTLTVSNMSPEDSSIYLCSVEAGVGYGYTFGSGTRLTVV.

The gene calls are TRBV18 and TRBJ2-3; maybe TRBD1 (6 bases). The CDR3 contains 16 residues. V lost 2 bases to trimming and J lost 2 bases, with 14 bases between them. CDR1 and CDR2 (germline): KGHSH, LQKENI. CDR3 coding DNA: TGTGCCAGCTCACCATTCTCCGGACAGACCACAGATACGCAGTATTTT. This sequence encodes CASSPFSGQTTDTQYF.

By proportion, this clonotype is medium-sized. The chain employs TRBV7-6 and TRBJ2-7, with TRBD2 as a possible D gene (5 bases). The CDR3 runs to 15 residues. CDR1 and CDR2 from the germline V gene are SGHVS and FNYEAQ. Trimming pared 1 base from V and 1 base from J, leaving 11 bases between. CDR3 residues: CASSLDEGISYEQYF. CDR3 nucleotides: TGTGCCAGCAGCTTAGACGAGGGAATTTCCTACGAGCAGTACTTC.

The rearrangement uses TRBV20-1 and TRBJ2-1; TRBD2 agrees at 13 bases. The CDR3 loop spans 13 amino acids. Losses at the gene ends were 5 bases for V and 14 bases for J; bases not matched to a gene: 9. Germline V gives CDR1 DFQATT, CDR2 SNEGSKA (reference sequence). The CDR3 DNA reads TGCAGTGCTGCTGTGACTAGCGGGGGGATGAAGTTCTTC. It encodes CSAAVTSGGMKFF.

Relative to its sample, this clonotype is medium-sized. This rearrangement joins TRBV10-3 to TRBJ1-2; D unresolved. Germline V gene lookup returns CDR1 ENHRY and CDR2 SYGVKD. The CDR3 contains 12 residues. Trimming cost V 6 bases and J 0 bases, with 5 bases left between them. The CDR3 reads CAIRLSNYGYTF. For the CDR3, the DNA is TGTGCCATCAGACTCTCTAACTATGGCTACACCTTC.

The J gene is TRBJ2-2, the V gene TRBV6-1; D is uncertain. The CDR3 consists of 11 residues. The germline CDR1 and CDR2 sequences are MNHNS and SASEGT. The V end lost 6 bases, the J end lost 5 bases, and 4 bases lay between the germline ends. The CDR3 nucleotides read TGTGCCAGCAGGCGTACCGGGGAGCTGTTTTTT. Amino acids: CASRRTGELFF.

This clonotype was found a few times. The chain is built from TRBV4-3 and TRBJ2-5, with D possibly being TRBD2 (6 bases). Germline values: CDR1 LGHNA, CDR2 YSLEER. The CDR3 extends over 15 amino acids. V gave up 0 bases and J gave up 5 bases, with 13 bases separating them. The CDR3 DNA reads TGCGCCAGCAGCCAAGATGTCAGGAGCGGGGAGACCCAGTACTTC. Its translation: CASSQDVRSGETQYF.

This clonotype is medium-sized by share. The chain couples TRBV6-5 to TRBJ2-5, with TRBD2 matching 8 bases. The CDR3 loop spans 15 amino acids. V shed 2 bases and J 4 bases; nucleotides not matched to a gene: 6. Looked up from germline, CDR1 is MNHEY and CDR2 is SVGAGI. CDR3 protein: CASSYPSGGGETQYF. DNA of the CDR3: TGTGCCAGCAGTTACCCCAGCGGGGGAGGAGAGACCCAGTACTTC.

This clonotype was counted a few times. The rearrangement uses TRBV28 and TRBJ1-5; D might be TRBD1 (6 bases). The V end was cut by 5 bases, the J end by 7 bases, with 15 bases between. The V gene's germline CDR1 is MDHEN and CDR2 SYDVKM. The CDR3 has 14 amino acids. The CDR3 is CASSPGTSGQPQHF. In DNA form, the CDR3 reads TGTGCCAGCAGTCCCGGGACAAGTGGACAGCCCCAGCATTTT.

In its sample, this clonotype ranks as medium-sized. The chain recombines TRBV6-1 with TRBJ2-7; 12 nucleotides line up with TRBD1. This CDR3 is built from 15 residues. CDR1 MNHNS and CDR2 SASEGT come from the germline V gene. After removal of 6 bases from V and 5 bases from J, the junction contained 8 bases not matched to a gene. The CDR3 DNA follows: TGTGCCAGCAGCACAACGGGACAGGGGGCCCACGAGCAGTACTTC. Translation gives CASSTTGQGAHEQYF.

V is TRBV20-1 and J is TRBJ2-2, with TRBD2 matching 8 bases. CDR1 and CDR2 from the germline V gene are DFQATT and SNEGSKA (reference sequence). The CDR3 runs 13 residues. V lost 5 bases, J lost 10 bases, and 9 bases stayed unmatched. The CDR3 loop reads CSALISGAEELFF. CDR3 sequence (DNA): TGCAGTGCTCTCATTAGCGGGGCCGAGGAGCTGTTTTTT.